The text below deals with one T cell receptor beta chain. Profiled with immunoSEQ multiplex PCR; TCRdb holds only in-frame clones, not every one. The repertoire includes about 440,000 clones, 90% of them detected once, and around 0.6% sits in the top ten. The data were obtained in a study of blood T cell repertoires in COVID-19. Cohorts were based on clinical histories the participants reported. CDR1 SGDLS and CDR2 YYNGEE come from the germline V gene. This CDR3 contains 14 residues. J lost 10 bases, V lost 2 bases, and 5 bases had no gene match. Sequencing used PBMCs or T cells enriched from blood (not recorded which). The receptor was isolated from a young man who had recovered from COVID-19. This chain uses TRBV9 with TRBJ1-6, with 8 bases aligning to TRBD1. The DNA for the CDR3 is TGTGCCAGCAGCGTGACAGGGGAGGACTCACCCCTCCACTTT. Protein: CASSVTGEDSPLHF.